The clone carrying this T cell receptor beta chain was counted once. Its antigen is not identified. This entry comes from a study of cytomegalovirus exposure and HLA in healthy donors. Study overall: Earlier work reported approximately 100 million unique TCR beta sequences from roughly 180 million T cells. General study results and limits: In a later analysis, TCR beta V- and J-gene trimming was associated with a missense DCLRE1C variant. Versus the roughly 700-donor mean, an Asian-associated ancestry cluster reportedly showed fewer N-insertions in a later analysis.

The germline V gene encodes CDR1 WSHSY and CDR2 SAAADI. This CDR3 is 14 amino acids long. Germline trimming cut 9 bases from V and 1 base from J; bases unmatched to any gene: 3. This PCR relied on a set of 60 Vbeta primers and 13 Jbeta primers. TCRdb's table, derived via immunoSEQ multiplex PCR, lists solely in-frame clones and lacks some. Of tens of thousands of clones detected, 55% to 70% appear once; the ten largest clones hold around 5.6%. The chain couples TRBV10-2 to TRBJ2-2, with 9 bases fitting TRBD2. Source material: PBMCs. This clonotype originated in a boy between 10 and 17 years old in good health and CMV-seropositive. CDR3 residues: CASTTSGNTGELFF. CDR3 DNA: TGCGCCAGTACGACTAGCGGGAACACCGGGGAGCTGTTTTTT.